This TCR beta chain was documented in a study of blood T cell repertoires in COVID-19 (dated by TCRdb to 2019 to 2021). In terms of the full investigation: The collaborator samples originated in the United States, Italy and Spain and spanned the acute and convalescent phases of COVID-19. The prospective study material was composed of cDNA or gDNA derived from T cells, B-cell-depleted T cells, or PBMCs. Where HLA class I and class II types were available, the types were taken from metadata supplied by the sample provider, not from assay-based typing. A de-identified subject ID, COVID-19 status, age in years and sex were almost always included in the sample metadata. Subjects who had been exposed to COVID-19, were actively infected with it, or had recovered from it provided the deeply sampled blood TCRbeta repertoires that made up the dataset. The samples were drawn from two sources: the first 160 participants of the ongoing ImmuneRACE study, and 1,254 subjects contributed by 6 global collaborators. A freely available public database, intended as a resource for researchers studying the immune response to SARS-CoV-2, is where the repertoires were released.

Collaborating institutions collected whole blood in K2EDTA tubes following their own protocols. For TCRbeta analysis, collaborator samples were shipped as frozen whole blood, as isolated PBMCs, or as DNA extracted from either sample type. The immunoSEQ Assay, a bias-controlled multiplex PCR, was used to amplify TCRbeta CDR3 regions from genomic DNA. Regarding the original processing steps: The number of nucleated cells in each sample was estimated by amplification of reference gene primers within the assay. To quantify the absolute abundance of each unique TCRbeta CDR3 rearrangement, sequence reads were collapsed and filtered. For each sample, productive Simpson clonality was calculated as the square root of Simpson's diversity index across productive rearrangements. The clones in this table, taken by TCRdb from immuneACCESS, are in-frame only. Not every clone is retained; where verified, under half of the shortfall comes from an unresolved V gene, and the cause of the rest is unknown. For V, J and clone size, that table is used; D and trimming come from the DNA. This sample lists about 84,000 clones; roughly 77% were detected once. 4.5% to 6% of the sample lies in the top ten.

Regarding this clone: The specificity of this receptor is unknown. The record has no base qualities; no much larger clone is one base away.

What the work shows at the level of the full study, not this receptor alone: How much clinical and demographic metadata was included differed by source and by participant, and the metadata was provided uncurated.

Measured from the cysteine to the phenylalanine, the CDR3 is 14 residues long. CDR3 DNA only is kept here, 42 bases in frame from base 1. Here V drops 2 bases and J drops 8 bases, and the junction holds 5 bases not matched to any gene. From a lookup of the germline V gene, CDR1 and CDR2 are MNHEY and SVGEGT. The chain couples TRBV6-2 or TRBV6-3 to TRBJ1-2; 10 bases in between match TRBD1. Sequencing was carried out using peripheral blood. The TCR originated in a man aged 45-65 years with active or convalescent COVID-19. The nucleotides read TGTGCCAGCAGTTACCTTGGGACAGGGGCCGGCTACACCTTC. This is translated as CASSYLGTGAGYTF.